The T cell receptor beta chain described here comes from a study of T cells in Graves' hyperthyroidism and ophthalmopathy (dated by TCRdb to about 2019). For context, the study as a whole: Peripheral blood samples were taken at initial diagnosis, before any treatment was given. After blood sampling, hyperthyroidism patients were treated with methimazole at a starting dose of 30 mg daily, and ophthalmopathy patients were treated with high-dose intravenous methylprednisolone. In about 6 Graves' hyperthyroidism patients, the study also compared T-cell repertoires from thyroid tissue with T-cell repertoires from blood. Prospective prediction of ophthalmopathy was tested in an independent validation cohort of approximately 18 hyperthyroidism patients and 17 patients who later progressed to ophthalmopathy. TCR Vbeta CDR3 sequencing of around 130 peripheral blood samples (approximately 44 ophthalmopathy, 75 to 80 hyperthyroidism and some 17 progressor patients) is reported in the paper. To identify distinguishing TCR V-J signatures, a discovery cohort of roughly 100 patients was used, comprising some 45 with Graves' ophthalmopathy and around 60 with stable Graves' hyperthyroidism. The approximately 100 discovery patients were divided at random into training and test sets in a 7:3 ratio.

General findings and caveats noted by the study authors: Most expanded thyroid clonotypes (frequency above 0.001) were also detected in blood, suggesting blood repertoires may reflect thyroid immune responses. During validation, the model predicted progression to ophthalmopathy a median of approximately 6.5 months ahead of onset, with more than 55% sensitivity and about 72% specificity. A 13 V-J signature model separated ophthalmopathy from stable hyperthyroidism, with around 88% sensitivity and about 81% specificity in cross-validation and 80%/75% in testing. No statistical method was used to set the sample size in advance, and investigators knew the group allocation.

This clonotype occurred many times. It lacks a known antigen. Base qualities are not recorded, but no much larger clone differs from it by a single base. Trimming takes 6 bases off V and 0 bases off J; junction bases not matched to a gene: 11. The germline V gene yields SQVTM for CDR1 and ANQGSEA for CDR2. The CDR3 covers 15 residues, taking in both the cysteine and the phenylalanine. Only CDR3 DNA remains: 45 bases, in frame from the first base. The hyperthyroidism patients were between 18 and 65 years old and newly diagnosed, with a disease duration of less than 2 months. Any patient with an uncontrolled infection, another autoimmune disease, pregnancy or lactation was excluded. Diagnoses were based on clinical symptoms, serum thyroxine and TRAb, thyroid ultrasound and orbital computed tomography. Blood from progressor patients was drawn when they were first diagnosed with hyperthyroidism, before any ophthalmopathy symptoms appeared. PBMCs were isolated from more than 9 ml of fresh peripheral blood by Ficoll-Paque density gradient centrifugation. Progressor patients were initially diagnosed with Graves' hyperthyroidism and developed ophthalmopathy during follow-up. Total RNA was extracted using Trizol reagent, and RNA quality was assessed on an Agilent 2100 Bioanalyzer.

The TCR beta CDR3 regions were amplified from RNA transcripts. The TCR CDR3 was subjected to a first round of RT-PCR using the HTBI primer set and the Qiagen OneStep RT-PCR kit. The libraries were constructed in a second round of multiplex PCR and then size-selected and purified. The libraries were sequenced on an Illumina HiSeq2000 using paired-end 100 bp reads. The original methods were these. SOAPnuke was used to process the raw data, removing reads that contained adapters or uncalled bases, had a mean Phred below 15, or lacked an exact match to the constant primer or identifier. High-quality paired reads were merged using COPE v1.2.5, and each unique nucleotide sequence was defined as a clonotype. MiTCR v1.1 was used to align clonotypes to the IMGT TRBV, TRBD and TRBJ reference segments. Analysis was restricted to V-J combinations with a frequency above 0.0001, which covered roughly 99% of repertoires. The TCS score was defined as F50 (clonal expansion) divided by E x V (chaos), with BLOSUM62-based TCRdist calculated between CDR3 peptides within each V-J. Welch's t-statistics and random forest reduced just over 500 V-J features to roughly 13, which were used in a naive Bayes classifier (R e1071). The public reads were reprocessed in TCRdb via fastp at Q25 and MiXCR, keeping in-frame beta chains. Rows with a matching CDR3 protein are joined into one entry that keeps the most common DNA and genes. What appears here as the V and J calls and clone size reflects TCRdb's work, not the paper's. Within this sample are 250,000 or so distinct CDR3 sequences, with roughly 15% of them counted one time only. About 14% of the sample rests with the top ten.

The source of this sequence is a woman aged 40 to 50 with Graves' hyperthyroidism that later progressed to Graves' ophthalmopathy. Sample: blood. Rearrangement joined TRBV29-1 to TRBJ2-7; 7 central bases correspond to TRBD1. The DNA is TGCAGCGTCATAGGGACAGCCAAGAGCTCCTACGAGCAGTACTTC. Translated, it reads CSVIGTAKSSYEQYF.